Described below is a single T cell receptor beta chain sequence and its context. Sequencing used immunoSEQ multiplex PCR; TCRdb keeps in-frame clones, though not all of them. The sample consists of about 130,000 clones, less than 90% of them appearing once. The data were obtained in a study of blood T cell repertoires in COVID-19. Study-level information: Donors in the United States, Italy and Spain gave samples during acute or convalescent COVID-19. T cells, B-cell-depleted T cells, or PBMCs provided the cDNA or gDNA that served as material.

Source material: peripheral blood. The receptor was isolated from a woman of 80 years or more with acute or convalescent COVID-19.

The CDR3 protein is CASSLFGGDTEAFF. The CDR3 nucleotides are TGTGCCAGCAGCTTATTCGGGGGGGACACTGAAGCTTTCTTT. This sequence joins TRBV7-2 and TRBJ1-1, with D possibly matching TRBD1 (5 bases). Germline values: CDR1 SGHTA, CDR2 FQGNSA. Trimming took off 2 bases at V and 3 bases at J, with 10 bases between the two ends. This CDR3 contains 14 residues.